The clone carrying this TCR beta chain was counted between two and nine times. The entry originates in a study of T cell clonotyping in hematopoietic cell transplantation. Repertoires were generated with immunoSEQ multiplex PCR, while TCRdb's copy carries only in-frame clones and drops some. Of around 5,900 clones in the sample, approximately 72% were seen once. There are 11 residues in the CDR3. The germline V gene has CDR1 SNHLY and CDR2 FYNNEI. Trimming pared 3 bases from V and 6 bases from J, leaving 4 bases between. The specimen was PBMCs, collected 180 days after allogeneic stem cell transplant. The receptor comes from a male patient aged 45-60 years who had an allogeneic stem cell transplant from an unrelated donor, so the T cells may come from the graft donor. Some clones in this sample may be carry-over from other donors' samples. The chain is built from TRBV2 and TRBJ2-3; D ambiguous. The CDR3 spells CASSDADTQYF. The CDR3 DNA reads TGTGCCAGCAGTGACGCCGATACGCAGTATTTT.